This paragraph reports one TCR beta chain. What it recognizes is unknown. The data originate from a study of T cell repertoires in cytomegalovirus infection. For the study at large: Recently identified HLA-C-restricted CMV epitopes and well-studied HLA-B-restricted CMV epitopes were used by the study. Indications of both CMV infection and matching HLA type were provided by public TCR beta signatures.

TCRdb processed the reads anew with MiXCR; each CDR3 protein has one entry. This repertoire shows a few hundred thousand distinct CDR3 sequences, 40% found once; its top ten account for 48%. Study-level results: Public TCR beta family frequency separated CMV-and-HLA carriers, including in an independent cohort. Across the ex vivo response, the dominant clonotypes were HLA-C-restricted CMV-specific TCR beta clonotypes.

The CDR3 spans 16 residues. With 5 bases removed from V and 1 base from J, the gap between germline ends came to 15 bases. Germline values: CDR1 SGHVS, CDR2 FQNEAQ. The receptor comes from a human donor in good health (CMV status not recorded). Some clones in this sample may be carry-over from other donors' samples. Sample: cultured PBMCs, taken from culture after CMV antigen stimulation. V gene TRBV7-8 combines with J gene TRBJ1-5; D gene uncertain. CDR3: CASSTRHLLSNQPQHF. The DNA for the CDR3 is TGTGCCAGCAGCACCCGACACCTATTGAGCAATCAGCCCCAGCATTTT.